Sequencing of this T cell receptor beta chain was carried out in a study of T cells in Graves' hyperthyroidism and ophthalmopathy. Study in general: Upon initial diagnosis and before any treatment, peripheral blood was collected.

For this clonotype: The antigen is not known.

Study-level points and caveats: From stable hyperthyroidism, ophthalmopathy was set apart by a 13 V-J model. Blood also carried most thyroid clonotypes expanded above 0.001. Before onset, by a median of around 6.1 months, the model predicted ophthalmopathy.

The CDR3 totals 15 residues. CDR1 is SGHAT, CDR2 FQNNGV, per germline. V gave up 4 bases and J gave up 2 bases, with 14 bases separating them. The CDR3 regions of TCR beta were amplified from RNA transcripts. The HTBI primer set drove a first-round RT-PCR of the TCR CDR3. TCRdb redid the calling of the multiplex PCR reads with MiXCR, one entry per CDR3 protein. The sample lists about 640,000 distinct CDR3 sequences, less than 25% seen once, with 34% in the top ten. Sequencing was carried out using blood. This chain connects TRBV11-2 to TRBJ1-2, with D unclear. The receptor comes from a man aged 25-40 years with Graves' ophthalmopathy. CDR3 bases: TGTGCCAGCAGCTCTATCCGGGGTCCAAACTATGGCTACACCTTC. The encoded protein is CASSSIRGPNYGYTF.